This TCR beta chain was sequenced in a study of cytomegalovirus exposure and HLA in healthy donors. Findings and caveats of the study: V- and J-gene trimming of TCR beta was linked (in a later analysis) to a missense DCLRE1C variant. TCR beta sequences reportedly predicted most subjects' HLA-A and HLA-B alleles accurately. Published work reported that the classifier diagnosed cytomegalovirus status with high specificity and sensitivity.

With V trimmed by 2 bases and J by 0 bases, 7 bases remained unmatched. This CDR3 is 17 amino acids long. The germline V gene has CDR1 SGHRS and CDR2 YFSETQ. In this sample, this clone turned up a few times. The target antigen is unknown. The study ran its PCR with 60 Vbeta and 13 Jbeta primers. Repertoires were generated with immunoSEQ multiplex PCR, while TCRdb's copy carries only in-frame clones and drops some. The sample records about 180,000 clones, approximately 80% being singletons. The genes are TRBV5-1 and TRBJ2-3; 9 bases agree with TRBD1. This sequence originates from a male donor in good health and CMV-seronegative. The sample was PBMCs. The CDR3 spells CASSFSGTGPSTDTQYF. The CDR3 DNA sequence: TGCGCCAGCAGCTTTTCTGGGACAGGGCCCAGCACAGATACGCAGTATTTT.